Shown below are 14 T cell receptor beta chains from a single sample sequenced in a study of beta chain features in type 1 diabetes. As every portion of the isolated RNA was reverse transcribed, the sequencing read expressed TCRB transcripts. The assay was immunoSEQ multiplex PCR, and TCRdb's table has in-frame clones only and misses some. The repertoire holds around 450,000 clones, with more than 9.5% as singletons. The specimen was naive CD4+ T cells from blood. These receptors all come from a woman between 18 and 29 years old in good health.

The chain couples TRBV7-2 to TRBJ2-7, with 9 positions matching TRBD2. CDR3 length: 15 amino acids. CDR1 and CDR2 from the germline V gene are SGHTA and FQGNSA. V shed 3 bases and J 4 bases; nucleotides not matched to a gene: 7. The CDR3 sequence is CASSFSAGGPYEQYV. The CDR3 coding sequence is TGTGCCAGCAGCTTTTCGGCGGGGGGGCCTTACGAGCAGTACGTC.

The V call is TRBV14, the J call TRBJ1-3; the D gene is possibly TRBD1 (5 bases). Trimming stripped 1 base from V and 4 bases from J, with 8 bases between. Germline values: CDR1 SGHDN, CDR2 FVKESK. This CDR3 has 14 residues. The CDR3 nucleotides read TGTGCCAGCAGCCAAGCCAACAGGGGAAACACCATATATTTT. Its translation: CASSQANRGNTIYF.

This clone was seen a few times. This chain connects TRBV25-1 to TRBJ2-7, with D unresolved. The CDR3 has 11 residues. V was trimmed by 2 bases and J by 2 bases, leaving 1 base between them. The germline V gene has CDR1 MGHDK and CDR2 SYGVNS. CDR3 loop: CASSEPYEQYF. The CDR3, as DNA: TGTGCCAGCAGTGAACCCTACGAGCAGTACTTC.

The rearrangement uses TRBV9 and TRBJ2-5; unclear D gene. Germline V gene data show CDR1 as SGDLS and CDR2 as YYNGEE. V lost 1 base and J 5 bases, leaving 12 bases between the germline ends. This CDR3 contains 14 residues. CDR3 region: CASSVYGVWETQYF. In nucleotides, the CDR3 is TGTGCCAGCAGCGTATATGGAGTTTGGGAGACCCAGTACTTC.

The rearrangement links TRBV18 to TRBJ2-6; 7 bases line up with TRBD1. The V gene end was trimmed by 4 bases and the J gene end by 0 bases; junction bases not matched to a gene: 3. CDR1 is KGHSH and CDR2 is LQKENI in the germline V gene. The CDR3 consists of 16 residues. In DNA form, the CDR3 reads TGTGCCAGCTCACTCGGGACAGTCTCTGGGGCCAACGTCCTGACTTTC. The encoded protein is CASSLGTVSGANVLTF.

This clone has more than one count but fewer than ten. The chain couples TRBV4-3 to TRBJ1-2; tentatively, D is TRBD1 (5 bases). Germline V gene data show CDR1 as LGHNA and CDR2 as YSLEER. The CDR3 is 14 residues long. Trimming left V 0 bases short and J 5 bases short, with 10 bases between. CDR3 in DNA: TGCGCCAGCAGCCAAGATAGGACATTTTATGGCTACACCTTC. It encodes CASSQDRTFYGYTF.

This clone has only a few counts. V and J are TRBV7-7 and TRBJ2-5; perhaps TRBD1 as D (7 bases). The CDR3 has 15 residues. Germline CDR1 SSHAT, CDR2 FNYEAQ (reference sequence). Trimming stripped 5 bases from V and 2 bases from J, with 15 bases between. The CDR3 protein is CASSPVQGRQETQYF. CDR3 coding DNA: TGTGCCAGCAGCCCGGTACAGGGGAGGCAAGAGACCCAGTACTTC. The full variable domain, with the rest looked up from reference TRBV7-7 and TRBJ2-5, is GAGVSQSPRYKVTKRGQDVTLRCDPISSHATLYWYQQALGQGPEFLTYFNYEAQPDKSGLPSDRFSAERPEGSISTLTIQRTEQRDSAMYRCASSPVQGRQETQYFGPGTRLLVL.

The table lists this clone with a few counts. This sequence joins TRBV28 and TRBJ2-7; 7 bases fit TRBD2. The germline CDR1 and CDR2 sequences are MDHEN and SYDVKM. Germline trimming cut 4 bases from V and 6 bases from J; bases unmatched to any gene: 6. CDR3 length: 13 amino acids. The chain's CDR3 is CASSWGRETEQYV. The CDR3 DNA reads TGTGCCAGCAGTTGGGGGAGGGAAACCGAGCAGTACGTC.

The chain carries TRBV9 and TRBJ2-2, with D unresolved. Trimming left V 4 bases short and J 6 bases short, with 10 bases between. The length of the CDR3 is 13 residues. CDR1 is SGDLS, CDR2 YYNGEE, per germline. The CDR3: CASSLYPAGELFF. For the CDR3, the DNA is TGTGCCAGCAGCCTGTACCCAGCCGGGGAGCTGTTTTTT.

This clone was seen a handful of times. The chain recombines TRBV7-2 with TRBJ2-3; TRBD1 agrees at 7 bases. The CDR3 runs to 14 residues. The trim removed 3 bases at V and 2 bases at J, leaving 2 bases unmatched. Germline V gene data show CDR1 as SGHTA and CDR2 as FQGNSA. CDR3 DNA sequence: TGTGCCAGCAGCTTCACAGGGGCCACAGATACGCAGTATTTT. Encoded protein: CASSFTGATDTQYF. Complete variable domain (other parts from reference TRBV7-2 and TRBJ2-3): GAGVSQSPSNKVTEKGKDVELRCDPISGHTALYWYRQSLGQGLEFLIYFQGNSAPDKSGLPSDRFSAERTGGSVSTLTIQRTQQEDSAVYLCASSFTGATDTQYFGPGTRLTVL.

The chain uses TRBV30 and TRBJ1-5; D gene uncertain. CDR3 size: 15 residues. Germline assignment: CDR1 GTSNPN and CDR2 SVGIG (reference sequence). The germline V and J ends were trimmed by 7 bases and 0 bases, with 16 bases remaining between them. The chain's CDR3 is CAYDKNPFSNQPQHF. The CDR3 DNA follows: TGTGCCTACGACAAGAACCCTTTTAGCAATCAGCCCCAGCATTTT.

This clone showed up just a few times. The rearrangement links TRBV30 to TRBJ2-3; perhaps TRBD2 as D (6 bases). This CDR3 spans 14 amino acids. The V gene's germline CDR1 is GTSNPN and CDR2 SVGIG (reference sequence). V dropped 0 bases and J dropped 4 bases, with 11 bases sitting between them. The CDR3 here is CAWSVPGVPDTQYF. The CDR3 nucleotides are TGTGCCTGGAGTGTACCGGGAGTACCAGATACGCAGTATTTT.

The chain is built from TRBV7-9 and TRBJ2-1; a possible D gene is TRBD2 (6 bases). Germline V gives CDR1 SEHNR, CDR2 FQNEAQ (reference sequence). V lost 1 base to trimming and J lost 5 bases, with 9 bases between them. The CDR3 is made up of 14 amino acids. The CDR3 coding sequence is TGTGCCAGCAGCTTAGGGGGGACTGACAATGAGCAGTTCTTC. It encodes CASSLGGTDNEQFF. The whole variable domain, filled in from reference TRBV7-9 and TRBJ2-1, reads DTGVSQNPRHKITKRGQNVTFRCDPISEHNRLYWYRQTLGQGPEFLTYFQNEAQLEKSRLLSDRFSAERPKGSFSTLEIQRTEQGDSAMYLCASSLGGTDNEQFFGPGTRLTVL.

This clone has just a few counts. The rearrangement joins TRBV5-1 to TRBJ2-5; the match to TRBD2 covers 12 bases. The junction had 5 bases not matched to a gene; V was cut back by 6 bases and J by 2 bases. Per germline, CDR1 SGHRS and CDR2 YFSETQ. CDR3 length: 15 amino acids. CDR3: CASMGTSGFQETQYF. CDR3 DNA: TGCGCCAGCATGGGGACTAGCGGGTTTCAAGAGACCCAGTACTTC.